Below are 22 T cell receptor beta chains sequenced from a single sample in a study of cytomegalovirus exposure and HLA in healthy donors. Clones were sequenced by immunoSEQ multiplex PCR, and TCRdb holds only the in-frame ones, with some missing. The top ten clones hold less than 3% of a sample with 60,000 to 80,000 clones, around four fifths of them seen once. The sequenced material came from PBMCs. The receptors originated from a man aged 25 to 40 in good health and CMV-seronegative.

The chain links TRBV19 to TRBJ1-1; D is undetermined. Germline CDR1 is LNHDA and CDR2 is SQIVND (reference sequence). The CDR3 contains 14 residues. V was clipped by 0 bases and J by 4 bases, with 9 bases between them. Here the CDR3 reads CASSIDLESTEAFF. The CDR3 coding sequence is TGTGCCAGTAGTATAGATCTGGAGAGCACTGAAGCTTTCTTT.

This clone was counted between two and nine times. An end of the junction differs from the germline gene, which may be a read error. V usage is TRBV29-1 and J usage is TRBJ2-3, with a possible D match to TRBD1 (5 bases). Germline CDR1 SQVTM, CDR2 ANQGSEA. The CDR3 is 13 amino acids. CDR3 nucleotides: TGCAGCGTCGAAGACAGTTCCACAGATACGCAGTATTTT. This gives the protein CSVEDSSTDTQYF.

The genes are TRBV14 and TRBJ2-3; 8 bases match TRBD2. The ends lost 4 bases at V and 5 bases at J; junction bases unmatched: 8. CDR3 length: 15 amino acids. Germline lookup yields CDR1 SGHDN and CDR2 FVKESK. The CDR3 sequence: CASSRAGGGGDTQYF. The CDR3 DNA reads as TGTGCCAGCAGCCGCGCCGGGGGGGGAGGAGATACGCAGTATTTT.

This rearrangement joins TRBV7-9 to TRBJ2-7, with 10 bases fitting TRBD1. The germline V gene encodes CDR1 SEHNR and CDR2 FQNEAQ (reference sequence). Unmatched junction bases numbered 6, after V lost 5 bases and J lost 2 bases. The CDR3 has 15 amino acids. The CDR3 coding sequence is TGTGCCAGCAGCCCGACAGGGGGCGAAACCTACGAGCAGTACGTC. Encoded protein: CASSPTGGETYEQYV.

This chain joins TRBV28 and TRBJ2-2; D is unclear. Trimming took 2 bases from V and 9 from J, leaving 4 bases between them. The CDR3 length is 11 residues. Germline-derived CDR1 and CDR2 are MDHEN and SYDVKM. The CDR3 DNA sequence: TGTGCCAGCAGTTTAAGCAGGGAGCTGTTTTTT. Its protein product is CASSLSRELFF.

V usage is TRBV7-2 and J usage is TRBJ2-2, with 7 bases aligning to TRBD2. This CDR3 spans 13 amino acids. The V and J ends lost 6 bases and 5 bases, in that order; junction bases with no gene match: 3. CDR1 is SGHTA, CDR2 FQGNSA, per germline. The chain's CDR3 is CASRPRGTGELFF. The CDR3 DNA is TGTGCCAGCAGGCCGCGGGGGACCGGGGAGCTGTTTTTT.

The genes are TRBV29-1 and TRBJ2-3, with 10 bases fitting TRBD2. This CDR3 is 13 amino acids long. Germline CDR1 and CDR2: SQVTM and ANQGSEA. V trimming: 7 bases; J trimming: 4 bases; junction bases outside the gene matches: 5. The CDR3 DNA reads TGCAGCGCAGAGCGGGAGGGGTCAGATACGCAGTATTTT. Protein: CSAEREGSDTQYF.

The chain carries TRBV29-1 and TRBJ2-2, with D unresolved. This CDR3 spans 11 amino acids. CDR1 is SQVTM, CDR2 ANQGSEA, per germline. Trimming took off 4 bases at V and 5 bases at J, with 5 bases between the two ends. The CDR3 sequence: CSVGSTGELFF. CDR3 nucleotide sequence: TGCAGCGTTGGGAGTACCGGGGAGCTGTTTTTT.

The J gene is TRBJ2-2, the V gene TRBV29-1; 7 nucleotides agree with TRBD1. The CDR3 has 12 residues. Germline V lookup: CDR1 SQVTM, CDR2 ANQGSEA. The trim removed 3 bases at V and 7 bases at J, leaving 2 bases unmatched. The CDR3 sequence is CSVDRGFGELFF. CDR3 DNA: TGCAGCGTTGACAGGGGGTTCGGGGAGCTGTTTTTT.

This chain links TRBV5-6 with TRBJ2-7; D ambiguous. The ends were cut back, 2 bases at V and 0 bases at J, with 9 bases in the middle. In germline, CDR1 is SGHDT, CDR2 YYEEEE. The length of the CDR3 is 14 residues. The CDR3 DNA reads as TGTGCCAGCAGCTTAAGGCAGGTCTCCTACGAGCAGTACTTC. Translated, it gives CASSLRQVSYEQYF.

V gene TRBV11-2 combines with J gene TRBJ2-3; 8 bases are shared with TRBD2. The CDR3 has 15 residues. Germline V gene sequence: CDR1 SGHAT, CDR2 FQNNGV. V was pared by 7 bases and J by 4 bases, with 10 bases of the junction left unmatched. The CDR3 spells CASIPSGGIADTQYF. The DNA for the CDR3 is TGTGCCAGCATCCCCAGCGGGGGCATTGCAGATACGCAGTATTTT.

The genes are TRBV4-3 and TRBJ2-1; perhaps TRBD1 as D (5 bases). V dropped 1 base and J dropped 5 bases, with 15 bases sitting between them. Germline V gene sequence: CDR1 LGHNA, CDR2 YSLEER. This CDR3 has 16 residues. The CDR3 coding sequence is TGCGCCAGCAGCCAAGGCTACAGGACCAAAAACAATGAGCAGTTCTTC. Amino acids: CASSQGYRTKNNEQFF.

The rearrangement links TRBV11-2 to TRBJ2-7; D uncertain. V was cut by 8 bases and J by 0 bases, with 11 bases left in between. Germline values: CDR1 SGHAT, CDR2 FQNNGV. The CDR3 is made up of 13 amino acids. CDR3: CASGPSGSYEQYF. The DNA for the CDR3 is TGTGCCAGCGGTCCGTCAGGCTCCTACGAGCAGTACTTC.

This sequence joins TRBV11-3 and TRBJ2-4; 8 bases agree with TRBD2. Germline CDR1 SGHNT, CDR2 YENEEA. This CDR3 comprises 16 residues. V shed 5 bases and J 3 bases; nucleotides not matched to a gene: 9. The CDR3 nucleotides are TGTGCCAGCAGCGAGGGCCCTAGCGGGTTCAAAAACATTCAGTACTTC. Its translation is CASSEGPSGFKNIQYF.

This sequence joins TRBV6-5 and TRBJ1-2; 9 bases agree with TRBD1. CDR3 length: 15 amino acids. Germline V gene lookup returns CDR1 MNHEY and CDR2 SVGAGI. V gave up 5 bases and J gave up 4 bases; unmatched junction bases: 8. CDR3 bases: TGTGCCAGCAGTGGTACAGGGGGCCAAATCTATGGCTACACCTTC. Its protein is CASSGTGGQIYGYTF.

J is TRBJ2-2 and V is TRBV6-6; TRBD2 agrees at 12 bases. The CDR3 consists of 14 residues. The germline V gene encodes CDR1 MNHNY and CDR2 SVGAGI (reference sequence). The V gene end was trimmed by 8 bases and the J gene end by 4 bases; junction bases not matched to a gene: 2. The CDR3 DNA follows: TGTGCCAGCCTGACTAGCGGGGGCACCGGGGAGCTGTTTTTT. Translation: CASLTSGGTGELFF.

V is TRBV5-8 and J is TRBJ2-1; TRBD1 aligns across 8 bases. Germline trimming cut 3 bases from V and 8 bases from J; bases unmatched to any gene: 4. The CDR3 is 13 residues long. Germline assignment: CDR1 SGHTS and CDR2 YDEGEE. This chain's CDR3 is CASSSGQGYEQFF. The CDR3 coding sequence is TGTGCCAGCAGCTCCGGACAGGGCTATGAGCAGTTCTTC.

The V and J genes are TRBV28 and TRBJ1-1, with 10 positions matching TRBD1. Germline V gene lookup returns CDR1 MDHEN and CDR2 SYDVKM. CDR3 length: 15 residues. The V gene end was trimmed by 3 bases and the J gene end by 5 bases; junction bases not matched to a gene: 6. CDR3: CASSFSTGGGTEAFF. The CDR3 DNA follows: TGTGCCAGCAGTTTCTCGACAGGGGGCGGGACTGAAGCTTTCTTT.

The V gene is TRBV7-9, the J gene TRBJ1-1, with D perhaps matching TRBD1 (6 bases). Trimming took off 5 bases at V and 2 bases at J, with 12 bases between the two ends. The germline CDR1 and CDR2 sequences are SEHNR and FQNEAQ (reference sequence). The CDR3 has 14 residues. The CDR3 sequence is CASSQQGANTEAFF. The DNA of the CDR3 is TGTGCCAGCAGCCAACAGGGAGCTAACACTGAAGCTTTCTTT.

This clone was recorded only once. The J gene is TRBJ2-7, the V gene TRBV28; TRBD2 aligns across 8 bases. V lost 3 bases and J lost 1; bases outside the gene matches: 5. The germline CDR1 and CDR2 sequences are MDHEN and SYDVKM. The CDR3 runs 15 residues. The CDR3 sequence is CASSFERGRSYEQYF. As DNA, the CDR3 is TGTGCCAGCAGTTTTGAGCGGGGGCGGTCCTACGAGCAGTACTTC.

This clone was seen only once. The chain is built from TRBV9 and TRBJ2-3, with 8 bases that match TRBD2. CDR1 is SGDLS and CDR2 is YYNGEE in the germline V gene. This CDR3 is 14 amino acids long. V trimming: 3 bases; J trimming: 1 base; junction bases outside the gene matches: 1. The CDR3 DNA sequence: TGTGCCAGCAGCGAGACTAGCGGCACAGATACGCAGTATTTT. It is translated as CASSETSGTDTQYF.

This sequence joins TRBV7-2 and TRBJ1-2; D might be TRBD1 (6 bases). This CDR3 region has 14 residues. Germline V gene data show CDR1 as SGHTA and CDR2 as FQGNSA. Trimming took off 4 bases at V and 6 bases at J, with 15 bases between the two ends. The CDR3: CASSSITGNDGYTF. CDR3 bases: TGTGCCAGCAGCTCCATTACAGGGAACGATGGCTACACCTTC.